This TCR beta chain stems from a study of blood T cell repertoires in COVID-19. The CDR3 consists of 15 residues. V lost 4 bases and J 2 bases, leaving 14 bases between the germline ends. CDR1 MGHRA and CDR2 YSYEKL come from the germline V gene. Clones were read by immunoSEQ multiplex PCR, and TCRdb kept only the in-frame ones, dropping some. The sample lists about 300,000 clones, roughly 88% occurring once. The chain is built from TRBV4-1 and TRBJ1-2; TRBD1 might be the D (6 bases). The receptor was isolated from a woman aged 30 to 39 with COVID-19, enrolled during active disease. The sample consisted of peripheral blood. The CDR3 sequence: CASSPLRTENYGYTF. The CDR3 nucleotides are TGCGCCAGCAGCCCCCTGCGGACAGAAAACTATGGCTACACCTTC.